This TCR beta chain derives from a study of T-cell memory formation after mild COVID-19. Broader study findings: A subset of responding clones appeared in pre-infection memory, suggesting cross-reactive memory joined.

One entry per CDR3 protein, called by TCRdb with MiXCR from the 5' RACE reads. The repertoire has roughly 560,000 distinct CDR3 sequences, 20% of them found once; the top ten carry under 15%. The CDR3 is 15 residues long. V lost 0 bases and J 2 bases, leaving 12 bases between the germline ends. Per the germline V gene, CDR1 is SGHRS and CDR2 is YFSETQ. A few counts support this clonotype. Its antigen is not identified. The genes are TRBV5-1 and TRBJ2-7; a possible D gene is TRBD1 (5 bases). What was sequenced was PBMCs or a T cell subset sorted from them (not recorded which). The receptor was derived from an adult woman who had mild COVID-19 (a few samples of this study predate the infection). Cell type and time point are not known. Here the CDR3 reads CASSLVGDPPYEQYF. The CDR3 nucleotides are TGCGCCAGCAGCTTGGTAGGGGATCCCCCCTACGAGCAGTACTTC. Filled out from reference TRBV5-1 and TRBJ2-7, the complete variable domain reads KAGVTQTPRYLIKTRGQQVTLSCSPISGHRSVSWYQQTPGQGLQFLFEYFSETQRNKGNFPGRFSGRQFSNSRSEMNVSTLELGDSALYLCASSLVGDPPYEQYFGPGTRLTVT.